Sequencing of this T cell receptor (beta chain) was carried out in a study of CD8+ T cells in alopecia areata. Study conclusions and caveats: In scalp samples, resident alphabeta T cells of normal skin are also sequenced. Treatment with tofacitinib significantly lowered scalp clonality and reduced expanded CD8+ clones among the top 100.

Note on this clone: Its specificity is unknown.

Extracted RNA was reverse transcribed into cDNA, the sequencing template. Profiled with immunoSEQ multiplex PCR; TCRdb holds only in-frame clones, not every one. Among some 190,000 clones listed, roughly three fifths were seen once. Noted treatment: oral pan-JAK inhibitor, 5-10 mg twice daily. Germline V lookup: CDR1 KGHSH, CDR2 LQKENI. V was shortened by 3 bases and J by 0 bases, with 15 bases between the two germline ends. The CDR3 has 17 residues. V and J are TRBV18 and TRBJ1-5; D perhaps matches TRBD1 (5 bases). Sequencing used CD4+ T cells sorted from blood, obtained at week 4, from a patient treated with tofacitinib. This receptor was obtained from a human donor with alopecia areata. The CDR3 DNA sequence: TGTGCCAGCTCACCTACCGGGACCGCTTATAGCAATCAGCCCCAGCATTTT. Protein sequence: CASSPTGTAYSNQPQHF.